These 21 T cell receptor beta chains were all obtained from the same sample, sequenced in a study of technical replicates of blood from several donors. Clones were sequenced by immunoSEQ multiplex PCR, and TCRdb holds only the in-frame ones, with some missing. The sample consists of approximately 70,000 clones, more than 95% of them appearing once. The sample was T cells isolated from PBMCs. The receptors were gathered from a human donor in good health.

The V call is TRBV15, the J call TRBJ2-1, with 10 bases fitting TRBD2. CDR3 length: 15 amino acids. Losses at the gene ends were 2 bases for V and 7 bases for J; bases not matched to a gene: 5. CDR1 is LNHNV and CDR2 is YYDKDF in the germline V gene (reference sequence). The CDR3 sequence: CATSRRTSGMNEQFF. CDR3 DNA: TGTGCCACCAGCAGAAGAACTAGCGGGATGAATGAGCAGTTCTTC.

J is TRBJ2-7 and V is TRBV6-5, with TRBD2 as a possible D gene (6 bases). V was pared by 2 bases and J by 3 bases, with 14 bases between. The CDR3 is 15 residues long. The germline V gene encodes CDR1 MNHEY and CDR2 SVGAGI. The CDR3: CASSYTPRGNYEQYF. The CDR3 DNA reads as TGTGCCAGCAGTTACACCCCTCGGGGGAACTACGAGCAGTACTTC.

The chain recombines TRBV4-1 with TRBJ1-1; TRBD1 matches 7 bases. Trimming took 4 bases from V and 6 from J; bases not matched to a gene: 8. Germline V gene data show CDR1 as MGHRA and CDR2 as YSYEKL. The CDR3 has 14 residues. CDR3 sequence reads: CASSRGTGDAEAFF. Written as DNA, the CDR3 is TGCGCCAGCAGCCGAGGCACAGGGGACGCTGAAGCTTTCTTT.

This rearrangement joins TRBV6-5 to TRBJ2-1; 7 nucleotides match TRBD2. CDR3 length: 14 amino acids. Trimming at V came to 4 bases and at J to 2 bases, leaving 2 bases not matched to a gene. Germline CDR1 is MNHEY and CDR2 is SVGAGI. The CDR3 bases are TGTGCCAGCAGTTTGGCGGGAGCCTACAATGAGCAGTTCTTC. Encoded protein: CASSLAGAYNEQFF.

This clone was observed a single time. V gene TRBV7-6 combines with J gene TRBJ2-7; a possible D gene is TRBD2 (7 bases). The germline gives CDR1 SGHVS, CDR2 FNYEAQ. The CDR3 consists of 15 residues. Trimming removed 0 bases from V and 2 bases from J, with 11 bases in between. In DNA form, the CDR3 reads TGTGCCAGCAGCTTAGCCGGGGGGCAGGCCTACGAGCAGTACTTC. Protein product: CASSLAGGQAYEQYF.

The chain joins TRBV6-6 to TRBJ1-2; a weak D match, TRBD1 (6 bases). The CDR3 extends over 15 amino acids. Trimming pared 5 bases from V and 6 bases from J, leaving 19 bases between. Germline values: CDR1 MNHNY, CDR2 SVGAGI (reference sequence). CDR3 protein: CASSPNRARVDGYTF. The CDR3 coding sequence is TGTGCCAGCAGTCCGAACAGGGCGCGAGTAGATGGCTACACCTTC.

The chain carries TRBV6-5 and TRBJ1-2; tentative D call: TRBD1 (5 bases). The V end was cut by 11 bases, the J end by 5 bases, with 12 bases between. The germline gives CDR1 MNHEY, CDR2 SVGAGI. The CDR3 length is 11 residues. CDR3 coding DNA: TGTGCCGGCGGGGGTCCATATGGCTACACCTTC. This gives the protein CAGGGPYGYTF.

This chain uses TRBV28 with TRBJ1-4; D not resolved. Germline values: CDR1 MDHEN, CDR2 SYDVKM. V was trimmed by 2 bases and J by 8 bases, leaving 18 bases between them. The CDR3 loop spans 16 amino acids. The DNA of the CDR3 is TGTGCCAGCAGTTTACGGGGTCCGTTTATCGGGGAAAAACTGTTTTTT. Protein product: CASSLRGPFIGEKLFF.

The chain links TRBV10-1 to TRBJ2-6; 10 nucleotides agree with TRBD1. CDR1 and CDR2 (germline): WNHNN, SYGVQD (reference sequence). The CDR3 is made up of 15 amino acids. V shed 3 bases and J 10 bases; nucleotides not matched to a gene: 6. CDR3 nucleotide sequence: TGCGCCAGCAGTGACGGACAGGGGGGTGAAAACGTCCTGACTTTC. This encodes CASSDGQGGENVLTF.

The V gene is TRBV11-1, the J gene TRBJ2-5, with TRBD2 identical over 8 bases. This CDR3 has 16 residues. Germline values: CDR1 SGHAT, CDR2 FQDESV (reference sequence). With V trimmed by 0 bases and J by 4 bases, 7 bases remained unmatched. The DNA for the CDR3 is TGTGCCAGCAGCTTAGCAGGGGGACTAGGGTCAGAGACCCAGTACTTC. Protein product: CASSLAGGLGSETQYF.

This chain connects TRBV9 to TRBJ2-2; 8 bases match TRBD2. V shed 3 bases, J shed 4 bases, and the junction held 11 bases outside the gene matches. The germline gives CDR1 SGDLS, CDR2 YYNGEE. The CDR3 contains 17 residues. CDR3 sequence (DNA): TGTGCCAGCAGCGACTCTTCGGGGGGACTAGTCACCGGGGAGCTGTTTTTT. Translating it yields CASSDSSGGLVTGELFF. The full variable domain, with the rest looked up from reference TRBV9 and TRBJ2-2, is DSGVTQTPKHLITATGQRVTLRCSPRSGDLSVYWYQQSLDQGLQFLIQYYNGEERAKGNILERFSAQQFPDLHSELNLSSLELGDSALYFCASSDSSGGLVTGELFFGEGSRLTVL.

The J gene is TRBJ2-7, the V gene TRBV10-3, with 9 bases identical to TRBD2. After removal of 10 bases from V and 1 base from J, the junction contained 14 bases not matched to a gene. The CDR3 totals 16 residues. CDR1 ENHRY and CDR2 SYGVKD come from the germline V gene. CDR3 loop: CATGVGAGGLSYEQYF. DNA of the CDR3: TGTGCCACCGGGGTGGGAGCGGGAGGATTATCCTACGAGCAGTACTTC.

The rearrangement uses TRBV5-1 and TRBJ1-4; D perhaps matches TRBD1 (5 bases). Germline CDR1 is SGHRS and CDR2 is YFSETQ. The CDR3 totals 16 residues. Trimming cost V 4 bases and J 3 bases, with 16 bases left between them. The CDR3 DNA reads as TGCGCCAGCAGCCGGGCAGCAGGGCGGCCTAATGAAAAACTGTTTTTT. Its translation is CASSRAAGRPNEKLFF.

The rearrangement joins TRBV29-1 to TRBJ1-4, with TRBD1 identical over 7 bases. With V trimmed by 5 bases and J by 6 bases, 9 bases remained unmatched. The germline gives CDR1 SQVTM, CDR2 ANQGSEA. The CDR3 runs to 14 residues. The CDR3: CSVTTGEPYEKLFF. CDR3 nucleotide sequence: TGCAGCGTTACTACAGGGGAGCCTTATGAAAAACTGTTTTTT.

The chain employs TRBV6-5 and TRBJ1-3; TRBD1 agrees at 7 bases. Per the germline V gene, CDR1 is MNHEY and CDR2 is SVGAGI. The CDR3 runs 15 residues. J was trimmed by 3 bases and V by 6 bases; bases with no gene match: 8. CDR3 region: CASRARDSLGNTIYF. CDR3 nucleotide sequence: TGTGCCAGCAGAGCCCGGGACAGCCTTGGAAACACCATATATTTT.

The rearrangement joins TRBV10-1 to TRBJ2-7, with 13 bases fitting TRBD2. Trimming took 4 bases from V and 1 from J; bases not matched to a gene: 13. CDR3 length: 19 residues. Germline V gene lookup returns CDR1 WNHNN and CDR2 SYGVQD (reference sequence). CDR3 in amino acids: CASSGTGLAGASNSYEQYF. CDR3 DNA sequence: TGCGCCAGCAGTGGAACAGGACTAGCGGGAGCGTCCAATTCCTACGAGCAGTACTTC.

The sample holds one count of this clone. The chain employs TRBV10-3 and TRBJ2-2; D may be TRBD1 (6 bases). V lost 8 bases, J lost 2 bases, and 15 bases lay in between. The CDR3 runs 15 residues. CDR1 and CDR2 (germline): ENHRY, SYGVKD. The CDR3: CAIGRQAENTGELFF. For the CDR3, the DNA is TGTGCCATCGGGAGACAGGCAGAAAACACCGGGGAGCTGTTTTTT.

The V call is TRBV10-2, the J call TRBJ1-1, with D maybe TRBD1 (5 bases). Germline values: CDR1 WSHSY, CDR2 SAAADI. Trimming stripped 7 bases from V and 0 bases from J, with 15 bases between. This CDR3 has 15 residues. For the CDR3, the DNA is TGCGCCAGCATAGACAGACCCGGCTTGAACACTGAAGCTTTCTTT. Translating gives CASIDRPGLNTEAFF.

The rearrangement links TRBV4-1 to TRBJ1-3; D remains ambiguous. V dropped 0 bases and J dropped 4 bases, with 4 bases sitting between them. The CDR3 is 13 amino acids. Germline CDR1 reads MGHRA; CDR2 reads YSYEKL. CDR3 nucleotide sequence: TGCGCCAGCAGCCAAGATGAGGGAAACACCATATATTTT. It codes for CASSQDEGNTIYF.

CDR3 in DNA: TGTGCCAGCAGTCAGGGACAGCGCACAGATACGCAGTATTTT. Protein: CASSQGQRTDTQYF. The gene calls are TRBV6-6 and TRBJ2-3; 7 nucleotides align to TRBD1. The CDR3 is 14 amino acids. Germline CDR1 MNHNY, CDR2 SVGAGI (reference sequence). Germline trimming cut 5 bases from V and 1 base from J; bases unmatched to any gene: 3.

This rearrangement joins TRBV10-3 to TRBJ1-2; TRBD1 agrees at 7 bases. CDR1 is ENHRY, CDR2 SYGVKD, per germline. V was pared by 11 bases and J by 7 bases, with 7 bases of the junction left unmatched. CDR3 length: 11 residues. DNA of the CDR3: TGTGCCTCCAATGACAGGGCTGGCTACACCTTC. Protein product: CASNDRAGYTF.